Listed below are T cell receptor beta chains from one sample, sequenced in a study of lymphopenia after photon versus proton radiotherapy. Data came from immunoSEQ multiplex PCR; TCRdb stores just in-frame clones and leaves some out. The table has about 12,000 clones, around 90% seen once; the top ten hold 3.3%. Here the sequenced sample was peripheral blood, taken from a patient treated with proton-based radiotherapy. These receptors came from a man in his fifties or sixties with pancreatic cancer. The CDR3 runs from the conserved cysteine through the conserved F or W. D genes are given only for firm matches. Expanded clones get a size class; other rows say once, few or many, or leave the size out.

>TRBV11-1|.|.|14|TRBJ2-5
TGTGCCAGCAGCTTACAGGCACCACTAGAGACCCAGTACTTC
CASSLQAPLETQYF
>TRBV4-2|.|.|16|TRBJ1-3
TGTGCCAGCAGCCAAGCGGCGGGGGCGGCTGGAAACACCATATATTTT
CASSQAAGAAGNTIYF
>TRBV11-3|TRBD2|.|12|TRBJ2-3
TGTGCCAGCAGCGGACTAGCTGGTACGCAGTATTTT
CASSGLAGTQYF
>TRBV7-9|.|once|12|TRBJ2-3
TGTGCCAGCAGCTTAGGGATAGATACGCAGTATTTT
CASSLGIDTQYF
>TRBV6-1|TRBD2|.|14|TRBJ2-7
TGTGCCAGCAGACAAGGACTAGCGATCCACGAGCAGTACTTC
CASRQGLAIHEQYF
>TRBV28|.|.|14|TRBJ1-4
TGTGCCAGCAGTGCCCGACAGATTAATGAAAAACTGTTTTTT
CASSARQINEKLFF
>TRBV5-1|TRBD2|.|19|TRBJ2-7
TGCGCCAGCAGCTTCCGAGTGGTAGCGGGAGGGTGGGTAAAGGGCGAGCAGTACTTC
CASSFRVVAGGWVKGEQYF
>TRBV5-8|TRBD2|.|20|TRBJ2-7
TGTGCCAGCCCTGGCCTTGTCGAGGGACTAGCGGGAGGGCCCCTTAAGGAGCAGTACTTC
CASPGLVEGLAGGPLKEQYF
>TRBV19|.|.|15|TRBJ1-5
TGTGCCAGTAGCGAGGGCTACCTAAGCAATCAGCCCCAGCATTTT
CASSEGYLSNQPQHF
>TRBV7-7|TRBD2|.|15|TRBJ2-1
TGTGCTAGCAGCTCCGGGACTAGTTGGGGCAATGAGCAGTTCTTC
CASSSGTSWGNEQFF
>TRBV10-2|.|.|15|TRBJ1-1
TGCGCCAGCACCATCCCGGGACGGCTGAACACTGAAGCTTTCTTT
CASTIPGRLNTEAFF
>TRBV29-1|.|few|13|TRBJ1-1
TGCAGCGTCCGAAGCGGGACGATCCCTGAAGCTTTCTTT
CSVRSGTIPEAFF
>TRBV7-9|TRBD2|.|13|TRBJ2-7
TGTGCCAGCAGCTGGACTAGCGGCTACGAGCAGTACTTC
CASSWTSGYEQYF
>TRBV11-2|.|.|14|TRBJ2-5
TGTGCCAGCAGCTTGAACATAGCCAAAGAGACCCAGTACTTC
CASSLNIAKETQYF
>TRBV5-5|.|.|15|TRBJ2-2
TGTGCCAGCAGCACTCTAGGGTTCGGAACCGGGGAGCTGTTTTTT
CASSTLGFGTGELFF
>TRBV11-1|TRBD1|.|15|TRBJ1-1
TGTGCCAGCAGCAGCCGACAGGGGGCGTTGACTGAAGCTTTCTTT
CASSSRQGALTEAFF
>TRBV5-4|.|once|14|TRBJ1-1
TGTGCCAGCAGCGGTCCGGGCGGGGTCGCTGAAGCTTTCTTT
CASSGPGGVAEAFF
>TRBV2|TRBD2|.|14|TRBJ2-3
TGTGCCAGCAGAAGGGGAGGGTACACAGATACGCAGTATTTT
CASRRGGYTDTQYF
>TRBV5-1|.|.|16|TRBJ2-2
TGCGCCAGCAGCTTGTTTGGACTGGGAAACACCGGGGAGCTGTTTTTT
CASSLFGLGNTGELFF
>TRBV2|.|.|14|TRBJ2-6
TGTGCCAGCAGGGGAGGATCTGGGGCCAACGTCCTGACTTTC
CASRGGSGANVLTF
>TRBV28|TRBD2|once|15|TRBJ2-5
TGTGCCAGCAGTTTAGCTAGCGGGAGGTCAGAGACCCAGTACTTC
CASSLASGRSETQYF
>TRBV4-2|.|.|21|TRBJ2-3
TGTGCCAGCAGCCAAGATCTAGGATTTTGGGGGGCGGACGATTTGTCAGATACGCAGTATTTT
CASSQDLGFWGADDLSDTQYF
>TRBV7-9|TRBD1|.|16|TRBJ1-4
TGTGCCAGCAGCTTGGGACAGGGGGGCACTAATGAAAAACTGTTTTTT
CASSLGQGGTNEKLFF
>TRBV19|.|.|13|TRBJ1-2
TGTGCCAGTACCGACACCACTAACTATGGCTACACCTTC
CASTDTTNYGYTF
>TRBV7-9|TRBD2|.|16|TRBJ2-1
TGTGCCAGCAGCTTAAGGAGCGGGAGCTCCTACAATGAGCAGTTCTTC
CASSLRSGSSYNEQFF
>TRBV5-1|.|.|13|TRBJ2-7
TGCGCCAGCAGCCCGCCATTTGGCTACGAGCAGTACTTC
CASSPPFGYEQYF
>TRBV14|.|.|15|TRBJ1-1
TGTGCCAGCAGCCAATCTTTGAGCTTTACGGGGGAAGCTTTCTTT
CASSQSLSFTGEAFF
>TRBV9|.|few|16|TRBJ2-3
TGTGCCAGCAGCCCCCGGGGGATTTCTAGCACAGATACGCAGTATTTT
CASSPRGISSTDTQYF
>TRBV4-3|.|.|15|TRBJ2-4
TGCGCCAGCAGCCACCTAGGGTCGGCCAAAAACATTCAGTACTTC
CASSHLGSAKNIQYF
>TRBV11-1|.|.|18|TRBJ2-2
TGTGCCAGCAGCGGTCCCCATTTCGGACAGCAGAACACCGGGGAGCTGTTTTTT
CASSGPHFGQQNTGELFF
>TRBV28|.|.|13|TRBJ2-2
TGTGCCAGCAGTTTAGGGGGAGCCGGGGAGCTGTTTTTT
CASSLGGAGELFF
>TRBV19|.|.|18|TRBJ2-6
TGTGCCAGTATTGCTTCGGACGCCCCTCCGTCTGGGGCCAACGTCCTGACTTTC
CASIASDAPPSGANVLTF
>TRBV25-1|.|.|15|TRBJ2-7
TGTGCCAGCAGTGAATCCGGAGTGTCATCCTACGAGCAGTACTTC
CASSESGVSSYEQYF
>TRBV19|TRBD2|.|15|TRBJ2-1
TGTGCCAGTAGTATAGCACTAGCGGGACCCAATGAGCAGTTCTTC
CASSIALAGPNEQFF
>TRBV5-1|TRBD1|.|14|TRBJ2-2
TGCGCCAGCAGCTGGCGGACAGGGCCCGGGGAGCTGTTTTTT
CASSWRTGPGELFF
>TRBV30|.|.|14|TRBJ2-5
TGTGCCTGGAGGGATCAGGGGCCCCTTTTGACCCAGTACTTC
CAWRDQGPLLTQYF
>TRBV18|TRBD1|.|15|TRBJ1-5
TGTGCCCGCTCCCCAACCACAGGGGGCAGTCAGCCCCAGCATTTT
CARSPTTGGSQPQHF
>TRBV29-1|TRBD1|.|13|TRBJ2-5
TGCAGCGTCGAGGGACAGATGCAAGAGACCCAGTACTTC
CSVEGQMQETQYF
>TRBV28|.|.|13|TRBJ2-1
TGTGCCAGCAGTAAATACCCGGCCAATGAGCAGTTCTTC
CASSKYPANEQFF
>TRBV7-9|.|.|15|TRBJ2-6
TGTGCCAGCAGCCGTCGGGTTTCTGGGGCCAACGTCCTGACTTTC
CASSRRVSGANVLTF
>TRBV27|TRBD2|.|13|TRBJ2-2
TGTGCCAGCACTCCCGGGGGGTCCGGGGAGCTGTTTTTT
CASTPGGSGELFF
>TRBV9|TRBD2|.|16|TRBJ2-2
TGTGCCAGCAGCGTAGTGAGTAGCGGGAGGGCCGGGGAGCTGTTTTTT
CASSVVSSGRAGELFF
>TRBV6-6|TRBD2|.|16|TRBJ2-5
TGTGCCAGCAGTCCCTCCGCTCCGGGAGGGCAAGAGACCCAGTACTTC
CASSPSAPGGQETQYF
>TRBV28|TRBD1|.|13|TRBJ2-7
TGTGCCAGCAGTCAAGGACAGGGGCACGAGCAGTACTTC
CASSQGQGHEQYF
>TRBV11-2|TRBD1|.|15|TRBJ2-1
TGTGCCAGCAGCTTAGGGACAGGGGTGTACAATGAGCAGTTCTTC
CASSLGTGVYNEQFF
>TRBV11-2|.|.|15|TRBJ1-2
TGTGCCAGCACCCAACTTGGAGGAAATATCTATGGCTACACCTTC
CASTQLGGNIYGYTF
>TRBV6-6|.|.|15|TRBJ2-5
TGTGCCAGCAGTTCTCCGACTACGATACAAGAGACCCAGTACTTC
CASSSPTTIQETQYF